Listed below are T cell receptor beta chains from one sample, sequenced in a study of OX40 agonist ivuxolimab in advanced cancers. The table came from immunoSEQ multiplex PCR; TCRdb's copy has only in-frame clones and leaves some out. The table shows 55,000 to 70,000 clones, with over 80% occurring only once. Sequencing was performed on CD4+ or CD8+ T cells sorted from blood, taken in a trial of the OX40 agonist ivuxolimab. The receptors come from an adult with an advanced solid tumor such as melanoma, head and neck, liver or kidney cancer. The CDR3 runs from the conserved cysteine through the conserved F or W. D genes are given only for firm matches. The listing skips clone size in some rows; elsewhere it reads once, few, many or a size class.

TRBV5-6	once	TRBJ2-3	.	CASSLGLRTDTQYF	TGTGCCAGCAGCTTAGGCTTAAGGACAGATACGCAGTATTTT
TRBV5-6	.	TRBJ1-4	TRBD1	CASSLQGFQEKLFF	TGTGCCAGCAGCTTACAGGGGTTCCAGGAAAAACTGTTTTTT
TRBV4-2	.	TRBJ2-7	.	CASSQESSVSGEQYF	TGTGCCAGCAGCCAAGAGTCGTCCGTATCGGGCGAGCAGTACTTC
TRBV5-1	.	TRBJ1-4	.	CASSLGAHGNEKLFF	TGCGCCAGCAGCTTGGGGGCACACGGGAATGAAAAACTGTTTTTT
TRBV10-3	.	TRBJ2-4	TRBD2	CAISESGRGGENIQYF	TGTGCCATCAGTGAGTCAGGGCGGGGGGGAGAAAACATTCAGTACTTC
TRBV15	.	TRBJ2-7	.	CATSRDPQGSDEQYF	TGTGCCACCAGCAGAGATCCTCAGGGGTCGGACGAGCAGTACTTC
TRBV4-1	.	TRBJ1-4	.	CASSQEGGRDEKLFF	TGCGCCAGCAGCCAAGAGGGGGGACGGGATGAAAAACTGTTTTTT
TRBV7-2	.	TRBJ2-1	TRBD2	CASKAGLAVNNEQFF	TGTGCCAGCAAGGCGGGACTAGCGGTGAACAATGAGCAGTTCTTC
TRBV9	.	TRBJ1-5	.	CASSVGGPSFSNQPQHF	TGTGCCAGCAGCGTAGGGGGACCCTCCTTTAGCAATCAGCCCCAGCATTTT
TRBV6-1	.	TRBJ2-1	TRBD1	CASRGQGAQYNEQFF	TGTGCCAGCAGAGGACAGGGGGCACAGTACAATGAGCAGTTCTTC
TRBV27	.	TRBJ2-4	.	CASPLQRVLERGCPQNIQYF	TGTGCCAGCCCCTTACAGAGAGTCCTAGAACGGGGGTGTCCCCAAAACATTCAGTACTTC